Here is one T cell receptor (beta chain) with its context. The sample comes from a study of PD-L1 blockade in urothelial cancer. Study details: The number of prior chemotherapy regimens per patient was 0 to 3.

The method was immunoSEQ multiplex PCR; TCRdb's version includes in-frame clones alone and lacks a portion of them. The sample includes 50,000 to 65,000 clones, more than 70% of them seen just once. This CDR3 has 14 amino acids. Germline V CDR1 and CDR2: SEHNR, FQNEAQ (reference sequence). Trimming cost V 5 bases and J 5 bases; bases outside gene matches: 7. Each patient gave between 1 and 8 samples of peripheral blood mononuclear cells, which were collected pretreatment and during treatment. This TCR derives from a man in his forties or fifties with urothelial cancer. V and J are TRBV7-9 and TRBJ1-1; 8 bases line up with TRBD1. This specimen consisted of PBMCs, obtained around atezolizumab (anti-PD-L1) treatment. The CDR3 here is CASSPMTGVTEAFF. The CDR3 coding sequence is TGTGCCAGCAGCCCTATGACAGGGGTAACTGAAGCTTTCTTT.